The T cell receptor (beta chain) under discussion was sequenced for a study of OX40 agonist ivuxolimab in advanced cancers. Study-wide points: Averaging showed that CD8+ T cells had more expanded clones than CD4+ did.

V shed 4 bases and J shed 1 base, with 5 bases lying between them. The CDR3 contains 12 residues. Per the germline V gene, CDR1 is KGHSH and CDR2 is LQKENI. The assay was immunoSEQ multiplex PCR, and TCRdb's table has in-frame clones only and misses some. Here the sample spans around 150,000 clones, about 93% being singletons. With autoimmune disease history or systemic immunosuppression, patients were excluded. This clone was seen more than once but under ten times. Its antigen is still unknown. V usage is TRBV18 and J usage is TRBJ2-7, with D unclear. The sequences come from CD4+ or CD8+ T cells sorted from blood, collected in a trial of the OX40 agonist ivuxolimab. The clonotype was recovered from an adult with an advanced solid tumor such as melanoma, head and neck, liver or kidney cancer. The CDR3 sequence is CASSRESYEQYF. The CDR3 DNA follows: TGTGCCAGCTCACGTGAGTCCTACGAGCAGTACTTC.